A single TCR beta chain is shown here with its context. Clones were sequenced by immunoSEQ multiplex PCR, and TCRdb holds only the in-frame ones, with some missing. The repertoire holds about 95,000 clones, with approximately 88% as singletons. Germline V gene sequence: CDR1 LNHDA, CDR2 SQIVND (reference sequence). Trimming pared 7 bases from V and 3 bases from J, leaving 18 bases between. CDR3 length equals 16 residues. The sample is drawn from a study of blood T cell repertoires in COVID-19. The TCR sequence derives from a woman aged 65 to 85 with acute or convalescent COVID-19. The rearrangement joins TRBV19 to TRBJ2-2; tentative D call: TRBD1 (6 bases). Specimen: peripheral blood. This chain's CDR3 is CASTPSGGGYTGELFF. The CDR3 nucleotides read TGTGCCAGTACCCCGAGTGGGGGCGGGTACACCGGGGAGCTGTTTTTT.